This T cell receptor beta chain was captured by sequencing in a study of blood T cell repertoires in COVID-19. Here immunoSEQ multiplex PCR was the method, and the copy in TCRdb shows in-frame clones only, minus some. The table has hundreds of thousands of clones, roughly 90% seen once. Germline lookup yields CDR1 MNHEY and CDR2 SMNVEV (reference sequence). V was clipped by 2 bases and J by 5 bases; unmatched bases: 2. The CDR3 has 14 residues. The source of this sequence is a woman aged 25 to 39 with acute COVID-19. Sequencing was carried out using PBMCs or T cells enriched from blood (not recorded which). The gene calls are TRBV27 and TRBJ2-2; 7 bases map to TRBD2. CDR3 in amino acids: CASSLGTKTGELFF. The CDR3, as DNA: TGTGCCAGCAGTTTAGGGACTAAAACCGGGGAGCTGTTTTTT.